The present entry profiles one T cell receptor (beta chain) with its context. Assay used: immunoSEQ multiplex PCR; TCRdb lists only in-frame clones, some missing. The sample has some 46,000 clones, about three quarters seen once. The CDR3 spans 16 residues. Germline CDR1 is MNHEY and CDR2 is SVGAGI. V was clipped by 2 bases and J by 0 bases, with 13 bases between them. The patients all showed relapse after autologous stem cell transplantation, while their brentuximab vedotin exposure varied. The sample is drawn from a study of PD-1 blockade in classical Hodgkin lymphoma. Specimen: peripheral blood mononuclear cells (PBMCs), collected before the second cycle of nivolumab. The origin of this receptor is a human donor with classical Hodgkin lymphoma. The chain has TRBV6-5 and TRBJ2-5; maybe TRBD2 (7 bases). The CDR3 loop is CASSYIGGRDQETQYF. In DNA form, the CDR3 reads TGTGCCAGCAGTTACATCGGGGGGCGCGACCAAGAGACCCAGTACTTC.